The 24 T cell receptor beta chains presented below share a single source sample, sequenced in a study of T cells in women clearing cervical HPV infection. Generated by immunoSEQ multiplex PCR, the TCRdb table keeps only in-frame clones and is missing some. The sample totals approximately 52,000 clones; its top ten clones hold around 1.6%. The sequenced sample consisted of blood buffy coat. These receptors all come from a woman aged 18 to 75 with a cervical HPV16 infection that either progressed to CIN3+ or cleared (not recorded which).

With respect to this clone: The read falls 3 residues short of the CDR3 end, and the missing part is taken from the germline J gene. The V call is TRBV7-6, the J call TRBJ1-5, with D possibly being TRBD1 (6 bases). Trimming shortened V by 9 bases and J by 5 bases, and 26 bases separated the two germline ends. Per the germline V gene, CDR1 is SGHVS and CDR2 is FNYEAQ. The CDR3 runs 17 residues. CDR3 protein: CARGCGGDNKRYQPQHF. Incomplete CDR3 DNA: TGTGCCAGGGGGTGTGGTGGGGACAATAAGAGGTATCAGCCC.

Comments on this clone: The DNA ends 3 residues before the CDR3 does, and the rest of the CDR3 is filled in from the germline J gene. The J gene is TRBJ2-7, the V gene TRBV30; 11 bases agree with TRBD1. Trimming removed 2 bases from V and 3 bases from J; junction bases left unmatched: 3. Per germline, CDR1 GTSNPN and CDR2 SVGIG (reference sequence). CDR3 size: 14 residues. CDR3 region: CAWSKDRGRYEQYF. The covered CDR3 bases are TGTGCCTGGAGTAAGGACAGGGGGCGCTACGAG.

On this clone: Read coverage stops 3 residues before the CDR3 terminus; the germline J gene supplies the remainder. The chain links TRBV20-1 to TRBJ2-3; maybe TRBD1 (6 bases). V shed 5 bases and J shed 6 bases, with 15 bases lying between them. The CDR3 has 13 amino acids. Germline CDR1 DFQATT, CDR2 SNEGSKA (reference sequence). The part of the CDR3 DNA that was read is TGCAGTGCTGGGGGACATATTGCCGATACG. This encodes CSAGGHIADT. The full CDR3 sequence reads CSAGGHIADTQYF.

Concerning this clone itself: Read coverage stops 3 residues before the CDR3 terminus; the germline J gene supplies the remainder. The chain is built from TRBV28 and TRBJ2-7, with D unresolved. Trimming took off 10 bases at V and 2 bases at J, with 15 bases between the two ends. CDR3 length: 13 amino acids. The germline gives CDR1 MDHEN, CDR2 SYDVKM. The CDR3: CATKSQAPYEQYF. The sequenced CDR3 bases are TGTGCCACCAAAAGTCAGGCCCCCTACGAG. The complete variable domain, with remaining parts taken from reference TRBV28 and TRBJ2-7, reads DVKVTQSSRYLVKRTGEKVFLECVQDMDHENMFWYRQDPGLGLRLIYFSYDVKMKEKGDIPEGYSVSREKKERFSLILESASTNQTSMYLCATKSQAPYEQYFGPGTRLTVT.

Turning to this clone: From the germline J gene comes the end of the CDR3, since the read stops 3 residues before it. The V call is TRBV28, the J call TRBJ2-3; possible D gene TRBD2, 5 bases. The CDR3 is 15 residues long. Trimming left V 2 bases short and J 2 bases short, with 11 bases between. Germline V gene lookup returns CDR1 MDHEN and CDR2 SYDVKM. CDR3: CASSLRLAYTDTQYF. The CDR3 bases that were read are TGTGCCAGCAGTTTACGCCTAGCTTACACAGATACG.

In regard to this clone: Coverage ceases 3 residues before the CDR3 finishes, and the germline J gene fills in the end. The V gene is TRBV7-9, the J gene TRBJ1-2; tentatively, D is TRBD1 (5 bases). V dropped 6 bases and J dropped 4 bases, with 18 bases sitting between them. Per the germline V gene, CDR1 is SEHNR and CDR2 is FQNEAQ (reference sequence). CDR3 length: 15 residues. The DNA read from the CDR3 is TGTGCCAGCAGGCCCGACAGTTTACAACTCTATGGC. Translated, it gives CASRPDSLQLYG. The whole CDR3 is CASRPDSLQLYGYTF.

The part of the CDR3 DNA that was read is TGTGCCAGCAGTTACCTGACAGGCAGAACAGAGACC. Its translation is CASSYLTGRTET. The complete CDR3 protein is CASSYLTGRTETQYF. V usage is TRBV12-3 or TRBV12-4 and J usage is TRBJ2-5; D is perhaps TRBD1 (6 bases). The read gets to within 3 residues of the CDR3 end, and the germline J gene fills in the rest. There are 15 residues in the CDR3. Trimming removed 4 bases at V and 4 bases at J, with 16 bases between.

With respect to this clone: The CDR3 end is not reached by the read, which stops 3 residues before it; the germline J gene fills it in. The chain carries TRBV19 and TRBJ2-1; no firm D call. V was clipped by 4 bases and J by 9 bases, with 7 bases between them. There are 11 residues in the CDR3. CDR1 is LNHDA, CDR2 SQIVND, per germline (reference sequence). The CDR3 bases that were read are TGTGCCAGTAGTAGGCATGGTGAG. It specifies CASSRHGE. The entire CDR3 protein is CASSRHGEQFF. The full variable domain, completed using reference TRBV19 and TRBJ2-1, is DGGITQSPKYLFRKEGQNVTLSCEQNLNHDAMYWYRQDPGQGLRLIYYSQIVNDFQKGDIAEGYSVSREKKESFPLTVTSAQKNPTAFYLCASSRHGEQFFGPGTRLTVL.

For this clone: The read falls 3 residues short of the CDR3 end, and the missing part is taken from the germline J gene. This chain joins TRBV20-1 and TRBJ2-1; TRBD2 is a possible D gene (5 bases). V shed 0 bases and J shed 8 bases, with 23 bases lying between them. The CDR3 runs 17 residues. CDR1 is DFQATT, CDR2 SNEGSKA, per germline (reference sequence). CDR3 loop: CSARDLGAFRGSDEQFF. The covered CDR3 bases are TGCAGTGCTAGAGATCTAGGCGCCTTTCGGGGAAGCGATGAG.

Concerning this clone: The read ends 3 residues early relative to the CDR3; the germline J gene fills the gap. This sequence joins TRBV10-3 and TRBJ2-2; the match to TRBD1 covers 7 bases. The germline V gene encodes CDR1 ENHRY and CDR2 SYGVKD. CDR3 length: 12 residues. V lost 5 bases and J lost 9; bases outside the gene matches: 3. Here the CDR3 reads CAISTGARELFF. The DNA read from the CDR3 is TGTGCCATCAGTACAGGGGCCCGGGAG.

Details on this clone: Read data end 3 residues before the CDR3 end; the end is taken from the germline J gene. The chain links TRBV20-1 to TRBJ2-5, with a tentative D call TRBD1 (6 bases). The germline CDR1 and CDR2 sequences are DFQATT and SNEGSKA (reference sequence). The germline V and J ends were trimmed by 2 bases and 2 bases, with 15 bases remaining between them. CDR3 size: 15 residues. CDR3 region: CSARTKGQKQETQYF. Partial CDR3 DNA: TGCAGTGCTAGAACCAAGGGACAAAAACAAGAGACC.

Concerning this clone itself: The read ends 3 residues shy of where the CDR3 ends; the end is completed using the germline J gene. This chain links TRBV11-3 with TRBJ2-3; D might be TRBD1 (5 bases). Germline values: CDR1 SGHNT, CDR2 YENEEA. V shed 3 bases and J shed 2 bases, with 12 bases lying between them. CDR3 length equals 15 residues. The sequenced CDR3 bases are TGTGCCAGCAGCTTCAGGGCAGGGCCCACAGATACG. Protein product: CASSFRAGPTDT. From start to end, the CDR3 is CASSFRAGPTDTQYF.

In regard to this clone: The observed sequence ends 3 residues before the CDR3 terminus, with the missing tail filled in from the germline J gene. The J gene is TRBJ2-5, the V gene TRBV5-1; 8 nucleotides agree with TRBD1. Germline V lookup: CDR1 SGHRS, CDR2 YFSETQ. Trimming took 3 bases from V and 5 from J; bases not matched to a gene: 9. CDR3 length: 15 residues. This chain's CDR3 is CASSSGQGWQETQYF. The DNA read from the CDR3 is TGCGCCAGCAGCTCCGGACAGGGATGGCAGGAGACC.

As to this clone: The read is 3 residues too short to cover the CDR3 end, so that end is filled in from the germline J gene. The chain combines TRBV7-8 with TRBJ2-1; 8 bases are shared with TRBD1. The CDR3 covers 15 residues. The V and J ends lost 0 bases and 3 bases, in that order; junction bases with no gene match: 1. Germline CDR1 SGHVS, CDR2 FQNEAQ. This CDR3 is CASSLAQGGYNEQFF. The DNA read from the CDR3 is TGTGCCAGCAGCTTAGCACAGGGGGGCTACAATGAG. Complete variable domain (other parts from reference TRBV7-8 and TRBJ2-1): GAGVSQSPRYKVAKRGQDVALRCDPISGHVSLFWYQQALGQGPEFLTYFQNEAQLDKSGLPSDRFFAERPEGSVSTLKIQRTQQEDSAVYLCASSLAQGGYNEQFFGPGTRLTVL.

With respect to this clone: The read ends 3 residues before the CDR3 terminus; that terminus is restored from the germline J gene. The V gene is TRBV2, the J gene TRBJ1-6; D possibly corresponds to TRBD1 (5 bases). The germline V gene encodes CDR1 SNHLY and CDR2 FYNNEI. V lost 2 bases to trimming and J lost 0 bases, with 8 bases between them. This CDR3 has 16 residues. The CDR3 loop reads CASSEPGSSYNSPLHF. The DNA read from the CDR3 is TGTGCCAGCAGTGAACCAGGGAGCTCCTATAATTCACCC.

Remarks on this clone: Read coverage stops 3 residues before the CDR3 terminus; the germline J gene supplies the remainder. V and J are TRBV18 and TRBJ1-1, with 10 bases lining up with TRBD1. Germline loops: CDR1 KGHSH, CDR2 LQKENI. Losses at the gene ends were 1 base for V and 3 bases for J; bases not matched to a gene: 8. CDR3 length equals 17 residues. Partial CDR3 DNA: TGTGCCAGCTCACCACGACTGCCGGGACAGGGGTACACTGAA. Translated: CASSPRLPGQGYTE. The whole CDR3 is CASSPRLPGQGYTEAFF. Based on the CDR3 plus reference TRBV18 and TRBJ1-1, the full variable domain is NAGVMQNPRHLVRRRGQEARLRCSPMKGHSHVYWYRQLPEEGLKFMVYLQKENIIDESGMPKERFSAEFPKEGPSILRIQQVVRGDSAAYFCASSPRLPGQGYTEAFFGQGTRLTVV.

Concerning this clone: From the germline J gene comes the end of the CDR3, since the read stops 3 residues before it. J is TRBJ2-7 and V is TRBV13; D gene uncertain. Looked up from germline, CDR1 is PRHDT and CDR2 is FYEKMQ (reference sequence). V lost 4 bases and J lost 2, with 6 bases in between. The CDR3 runs 12 residues. The CDR3 reads CASSSPPYEQYF. CDR3 bases read: TGTGCCAGCAGCTCTCCCCCCTACGAG.

A remark on this clone: The read comes to an end 3 residues before the CDR3 does, leaving the germline J gene to fill in the end. The genes are TRBV20-1 and TRBJ2-3; the match to TRBD2 covers 9 bases. V lost 3 bases to trimming and J lost 4 bases; unmatched junction nucleotides: 11. The length of the CDR3 is 16 residues. The germline V gene encodes CDR1 DFQATT and CDR2 SNEGSKA (reference sequence). The CDR3 loop is CSASGLAGPQADTQYF. The CDR3 DNA, read in part, is TGCAGTGCTAGTGGGCTAGCGGGGCCCCAGGCAGATACG.

Points on this clone: The observed sequence ends 3 residues before the CDR3 terminus, with the missing tail filled in from the germline J gene. This chain links TRBV19 with TRBJ1-4; no clear D gene. V dropped 1 base and J dropped 1 base, with 10 bases sitting between them. This CDR3 contains 16 residues. The germline V gene encodes CDR1 LNHDA and CDR2 SQIVND (reference sequence). CDR3 DNA (partial): TGTGCCAGTAGTATAGCAGCGGGCAGAACTAATGAAAAA. Protein sequence: CASSIAAGRTNEK. The whole CDR3 is CASSIAAGRTNEKLFF.

With respect to this clone: The read comes to an end 3 residues before the CDR3 does, leaving the germline J gene to fill in the end. V usage is TRBV5-1 and J usage is TRBJ1-6; TRBD1 might be the D (5 bases). CDR1 and CDR2 (germline): SGHRS, YFSETQ. The CDR3 is 16 amino acids. V lost 4 bases to trimming and J lost 8 bases, with 19 bases between them. The covered CDR3 bases are TGCGCCAGCAGCCCGACTTGGCTGCAGGGTGATTCACCC. Translating gives CASSPTWLQGDSP. The whole CDR3 sequence is CASSPTWLQGDSPLHF. Using reference TRBV5-1 and TRBJ1-6 for the parts outside the CDR3, the full variable domain is KAGVTQTPRYLIKTRGQQVTLSCSPISGHRSVSWYQQTPGQGLQFLFEYFSETQRNKGNFPGRFSGRQFSNSRSEMNVSTLELGDSALYLCASSPTWLQGDSPLHFGNGTRLTVT.

About this clone itself: The read terminates 3 residues ahead of where the CDR3 ends, so the germline J gene completes it. The chain recombines TRBV6-1 with TRBJ2-2, with D unclear. Per the germline V gene, CDR1 is MNHNS and CDR2 is SASEGT. The CDR3 runs 16 residues. Trimming removed 0 bases at V and 4 bases at J, with 12 bases between. CDR3 region: CASSEAVPAVTGELFF. The sequenced CDR3 bases are TGTGCCAGCAGTGAAGCGGTACCCGCGGTCACCGGGGAG.

About this clone: The read gets to within 3 residues of the CDR3 end, and the germline J gene fills in the rest. The chain recombines TRBV30 with TRBJ1-5; no clear D gene. Germline lookup yields CDR1 GTSNPN and CDR2 SVGIG (reference sequence). Between the trimmed V and J ends, which lost 0 bases and 0 bases, there was a span of 12 bases. CDR3 size: 16 residues. Incomplete CDR3 DNA: TGTGCCTGGAGTGTACCTAACAGTTATAGCAATCAGCCC. Translating gives CAWSVPNSYSNQP. The entire CDR3 protein is CAWSVPNSYSNQPQHF. The whole variable domain, filled in from reference TRBV30 and TRBJ1-5, reads SQTIHQWPATLVQPVGSPLSLECTVEGTSNPNLYWYRQAAGRGLQLLFYSVGIGQISSEVPQNLSASRPQDRQFILSSKKLLLSDSGFYLCAWSVPNSYSNQPQHFGDGTRLSIL.

Of note for this clone: Sequencing ends 3 residues short of the CDR3 end; the germline J gene provides the rest. This chain links TRBV7-9 with TRBJ1-2; 7 positions match TRBD1. J was trimmed by 7 bases and V by 0 bases; bases with no gene match: 2. Per germline, CDR1 SEHNR and CDR2 FQNEAQ (reference sequence). This CDR3 spans 13 amino acids. Partial CDR3 DNA: TGTGCCAGCAGCTTAGCGACAGGGTCTGGC. Translated: CASSLATGSG. The entire CDR3 reads CASSLATGSGYTF.

As to this clone: The CDR3 goes on 3 residues after the read ends, and that part is filled in from the germline J gene. The J gene is TRBJ1-4, the V gene TRBV4-1; TRBD1 is a possible D gene (6 bases). CDR3 length: 15 amino acids. The V gene lost 1 base and the J gene lost 7 bases, with 13 bases spanning the gap. Germline values: CDR1 MGHRA, CDR2 YSYEKL. CDR3 bases read: TGCGCCAGCAGCCAAGCCCTGCAACAGGGTGAAAAA. It codes for CASSQALQQGEK. From start to end, the CDR3 is CASSQALQQGEKLFF.